The 2 T cell receptor beta chains presented below share a single source sample, sequenced in a study of blood T cell repertoires in COVID-19. Measured with immunoSEQ multiplex PCR; TCRdb has only the in-frame clones, and not every one. The sample carries about 140,000 clones, around 81% recorded once. Material for sequencing was peripheral blood. The source is a human donor in a cohort sampled during active COVID-19.

The V gene is TRBV7-2, the J gene TRBJ1-1, with D perhaps TRBD1 (6 bases). Trimming left V 4 bases short and J 0 bases short, with 12 bases between. The CDR3 has 15 amino acids. Germline CDR1 SGHTA, CDR2 FQGNSA. The CDR3 protein is CASSSGVGMNTEAFF. CDR3 coding DNA: TGTGCCAGCAGCTCAGGGGTAGGAATGAACACTGAAGCTTTCTTT.

This chain links TRBV3-1 (or the pseudogene TRBV3-2) with TRBJ2-1, with a tentative D call TRBD2 (6 bases). CDR1 is LGHDT and CDR2 is YNNKEL in the germline V gene (reference sequence). This CDR3 contains 12 residues. Trimming stripped 4 bases from V and 5 bases from J, with 6 bases between. CDR3 nucleotide sequence: TGTGCCAGCAGCCGGGGGGACAATGAGCAGTTCTTC. Encoded protein: CASSRGDNEQFF.